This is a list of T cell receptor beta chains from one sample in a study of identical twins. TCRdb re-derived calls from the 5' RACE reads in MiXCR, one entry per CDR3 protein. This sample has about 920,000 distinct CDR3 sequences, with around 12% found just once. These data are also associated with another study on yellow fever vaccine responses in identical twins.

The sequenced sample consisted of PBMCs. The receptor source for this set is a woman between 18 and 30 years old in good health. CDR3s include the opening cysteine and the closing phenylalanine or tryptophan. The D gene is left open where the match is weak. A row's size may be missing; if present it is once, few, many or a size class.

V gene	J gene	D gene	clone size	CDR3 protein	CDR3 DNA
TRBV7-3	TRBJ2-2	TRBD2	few	CASSATSGSGTGELFF	TGTGCCAGCAGCGCAACTAGCGGGAGTGGGACCGGGGAGCTGTTTTTT
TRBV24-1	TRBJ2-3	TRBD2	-	CATRTGGQGDTQYF	TGTGCCACCAGAACGGGAGGCCAGGGAGATACGCAGTATTTT
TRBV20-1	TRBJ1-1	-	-	CREPGNTEAFF	TGCAGGGAACCGGGGAACACTGAAGCTTTCTTT
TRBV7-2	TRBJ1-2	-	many	CASSLGGTANNYGYTF	TGTGCCAGCAGCTTAGGCGGAACAGCCAATAACTATGGCTACACCTTC
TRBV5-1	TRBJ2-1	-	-	CASSLLPDEQFF	TGCGCCAGCAGCTTGCTTCCGGATGAGCAGTTCTTC
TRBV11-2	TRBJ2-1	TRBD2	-	CASSLDSSGLAGGPNSSSYNEQFF	TGTGCCAGCAGCTTAGATTCTAGTGGGCTAGCGGGAGGGCCGAACTCAAGTTCCTACAATGAGCAGTTCTTC
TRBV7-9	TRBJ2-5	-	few	CASRWRGQETQYF	TGTGCCAGCAGATGGCGGGGCCAAGAGACCCAGTACTTC
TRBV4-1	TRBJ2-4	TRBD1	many	CASSQYRGENIQYF	TGCGCCAGCAGCCAGTACAGGGGGGAAAACATTCAGTACTTC
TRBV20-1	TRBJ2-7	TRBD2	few	CSARPFGGREVYEQYF	TGCAGTGCTAGGCCCTTCGGGGGGCGGGAGGTCTACGAGCAGTACTTC
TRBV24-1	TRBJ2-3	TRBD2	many	CATGARIAGTYTQYF	TGTGCCACAGGGGCGCGGATAGCGGGCACATATACGCAGTATTTT
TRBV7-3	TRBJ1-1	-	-	CASSPISGGEAFF	TGTGCCAGCAGCCCAATTTCGGGGGGGGAAGCTTTCTTT
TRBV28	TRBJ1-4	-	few	CASTSFNEKLFF	TGTGCCAGCACAAGTTTTAATGAAAAACTGTTTTTT
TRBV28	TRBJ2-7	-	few	CASSYTGWGYEQYF	TGTGCCAGCTCTTACACAGGGTGGGGGTACGAGCAGTACTTC
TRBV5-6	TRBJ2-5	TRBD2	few	CASSFWLAGTETQYF	TGTGCCAGCAGCTTCTGGCTAGCGGGAACGGAGACCCAGTACTTC
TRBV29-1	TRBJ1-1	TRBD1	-	CSGHRGLNTEAFF	TGCAGCGGACACAGGGGGCTAAACACTGAAGCTTTCTTT
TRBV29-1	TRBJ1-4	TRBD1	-	CSVGGTGSEKLFF	TGCAGCGTCGGAGGGACAGGGAGCGAAAAACTGTTTTTT
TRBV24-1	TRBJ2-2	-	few	CATSDPGTRNTGELFF	TGTGCCACCAGTGATCCCGGGACACGAAACACCGGGGAGCTGTTTTTT
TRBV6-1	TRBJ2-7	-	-	CASSEAGGGGSYEQYF	TGTGCCAGCAGTGAAGCTGGCGGAGGGGGCTCCTACGAGCAGTACTTC
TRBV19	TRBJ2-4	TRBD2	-	CASSRLAGKGNIQYF	TGTGCCAGTAGTCGGCTAGCGGGGAAGGGGAACATTCAGTACTTC
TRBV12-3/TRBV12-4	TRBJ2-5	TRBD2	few	CASSSGVGGGTQYF	TGTGCCAGCAGTTCCGGGGTGGGCGGGGGGACCCAGTACTTC
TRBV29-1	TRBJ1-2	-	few	CSVEINNYGYTF	TGCAGCGTTGAAATAAATAACTATGGCTACACCTTC
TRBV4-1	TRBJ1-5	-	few	CASSQELGRTNQPQHF	TGCGCCAGCAGCCAAGAGCTCGGCAGGACCAATCAGCCCCAGCATTTT
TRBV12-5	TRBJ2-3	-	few	CASGFILRTDTQYF	TGTGCTAGTGGTTTCATCTTACGCACAGATACGCAGTATTTT
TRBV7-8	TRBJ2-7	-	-	CASSLTRTGSYEQYF	TGTGCCAGCAGCTTAACAAGGACTGGCTCCTACGAGCAGTACTTC
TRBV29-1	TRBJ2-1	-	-	CSVRGWATNEQFF	TGCAGCGTTCGGGGTTGGGCCACCAATGAGCAGTTCTTC
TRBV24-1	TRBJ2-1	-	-	CATSDHPLAAERNEQFF	TGTGCCACCAGTGATCACCCTCTCGCGGCAGAGAGAAATGAGCAGTTCTTC
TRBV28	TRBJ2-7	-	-	CASSLWRDHYEQYF	TGTGCCAGCAGTTTGTGGAGGGACCACTACGAGCAGTACTTC
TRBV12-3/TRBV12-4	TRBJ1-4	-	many	CASSLEGEGNEKLFF	TGTGCCAGCAGTTTAGAGGGAGAAGGGAATGAAAAACTGTTTTTT
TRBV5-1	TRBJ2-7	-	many	CASSLDVGSYEQYF	TGCGCCAGCAGCTTGGATGTGGGCTCCTACGAGCAGTACTTC
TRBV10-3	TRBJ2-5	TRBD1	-	CAINRDRETETQYF	TGTGCCATCAACCGGGACAGGGAAACGGAGACCCAGTACTTC
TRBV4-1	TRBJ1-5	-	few	CASSQDCEGIEGNQPQHF	TGCGCCAGCAGCCAAGATTGCGAGGGAATCGAAGGCAATCAGCCCCAGCATTTT
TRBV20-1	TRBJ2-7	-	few	CSARDIVQGGYEQYF	TGCAGTGCTAGAGATATAGTACAGGGGGGGTACGAGCAGTACTTC
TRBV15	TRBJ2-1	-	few	CATSRGGVVNNEQFF	TGTGCCACCAGCAGAGGGGGGGTGGTTAACAATGAGCAGTTCTTC
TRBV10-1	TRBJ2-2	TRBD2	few	CASSELRLAGGSKDTGELFF	TGCGCCAGCAGTGAGCTCCGACTAGCGGGAGGGTCTAAGGACACCGGGGAGCTGTTTTTT
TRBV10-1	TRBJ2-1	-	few	CASSKRTATSSYNEQFF	TGCGCCAGCAGTAAGAGGACCGCGACGAGCTCCTACAATGAGCAGTTCTTC
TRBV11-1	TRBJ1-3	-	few	CASSLARDWLSSGNTIYF	TGTGCCAGCAGCTTAGCGCGGGATTGGTTGAGCTCTGGAAACACCATATATTTT
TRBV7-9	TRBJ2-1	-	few	CASRDYDQTYNEQFF	TGTGCCAGCAGAGATTATGACCAAACCTACAATGAGCAGTTCTTC
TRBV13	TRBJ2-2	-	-	CAGGAGNTGELFF	TGTGCCGGGGGTGCAGGGAACACCGGGGAGCTGTTTTTT
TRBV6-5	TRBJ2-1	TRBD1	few	CASSYTRGREQFF	TGTGCCAGCAGTTACACCAGGGGGCGTGAGCAGTTCTTC
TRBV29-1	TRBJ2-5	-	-	CSGWTAGLEETQYF	TGCAGCGGATGGACAGCCGGGCTAGAAGAGACCCAGTACTTC